These 20 T cell receptor beta chains came from one sample sequenced in a study of T cell responses to AZD1222 COVID-19 vaccine. TCRdb keeps only in-frame clones here, not all; method: immunoSEQ multiplex PCR. This table has 150,000 or so clones, roughly nine tenths appearing once. The specimen was peripheral blood, collected on day 0 of AZD1222 vaccination. The origin of the receptors is an adult in good health.

The chain combines TRBV30 with TRBJ1-1, with 7 bases matching TRBD1. Losses at the gene ends were 2 bases for V and 3 bases for J; bases not matched to a gene: 9. The germline V gene encodes CDR1 GTSNPN and CDR2 SVGIG (reference sequence). CDR3 length: 15 residues. In nucleotides, the CDR3 is TGTGCCTGGAGTAAAACGGCAGGGGGGCACACTGAAGCTTTCTTT. This gives the protein CAWSKTAGGHTEAFF.

This sequence joins TRBV19 and TRBJ2-2; D uncertain. V lost 1 base to trimming and J lost 0 bases, with 6 bases between them. In germline, CDR1 is LNHDA, CDR2 SQIVND (reference sequence). CDR3 length: 15 amino acids. The CDR3 nucleotides are TGTGCCAGTAGTATAGTCACCGCGAACACCGGGGAGCTGTTTTTT. Translation: CASSIVTANTGELFF.

This clone was picked up a small number of times. V gene TRBV18 combines with J gene TRBJ1-5, with D unclear. The CDR3 consists of 14 residues. Trimming cost V 3 bases and J 3 bases, with 9 bases left between them. Per the germline V gene, CDR1 is KGHSH and CDR2 is LQKENI. The chain's CDR3 is CASSPGVNNQPQHF. For the CDR3, the DNA is TGTGCCAGCTCACCTGGAGTCAACAATCAGCCCCAGCATTTT.

The chain recombines TRBV19 with TRBJ2-4, with 9 bases aligning to TRBD2. The J segment lost 5 bases and the V segment lost 6 bases, leaving 5 bases of the junction unmatched. The CDR3 consists of 14 residues. Per the germline V gene, CDR1 is LNHDA and CDR2 is SQIVND (reference sequence). CDR3 sequence reads: CASRRGGTENIQYF. CDR3 bases: TGTGCCAGTAGGCGGGGGGGCACGGAAAACATTCAGTACTTC.

This rearrangement joins TRBV7-9 to TRBJ2-7, with D maybe TRBD2 (7 bases). The CDR3 sequence is 14 residues long. The ends were cut back, 5 bases at V and 7 bases at J, with 18 bases in the middle. The V gene's germline CDR1 is SEHNR and CDR2 FQNEAQ (reference sequence). The CDR3 nucleotides read TGTGCCAGCAGCCAGAGGGGGGGTACGGGAGAGCAGTACTTC. Its translation is CASSQRGGTGEQYF. Drawing the rest from reference TRBV7-9 and TRBJ2-7, the complete variable domain is DTGVSQNPRHKITKRGQNVTFRCDPISEHNRLYWYRQTLGQGPEFLTYFQNEAQLEKSRLLSDRFSAERPKGSFSTLEIQRTEQGDSAMYLCASSQRGGTGEQYFGPGTRLTVT.

The chain joins TRBV27 to TRBJ1-2; TRBD1 is a possible D gene (6 bases). Trimming removed 2 bases from V and 3 bases from J, with 16 bases in between. This CDR3 comprises 16 residues. Germline CDR1 is MNHEY and CDR2 is SMNVEV (reference sequence). In DNA, the CDR3 is TGTGCCAGCAGTTTAGGGCGGGGGGCGCATGACTATGGCTACACCTTC. Amino acid sequence: CASSLGRGAHDYGYTF.

The chain has TRBV2 and TRBJ1-6, with D perhaps TRBD1 (6 bases). This CDR3 has 13 residues. Per the germline V gene, CDR1 is SNHLY and CDR2 is FYNNEI. V was shortened by 4 bases and J by 5 bases, with 6 bases between the two germline ends. The CDR3 is CASSGQDNSPLHF. CDR3 in DNA: TGTGCCAGCAGTGGACAGGATAATTCACCCCTCCACTTT. Using reference TRBV2 and TRBJ1-6 for the parts outside the CDR3, the full variable domain is EPEVTQTPSHQVTQMGQEVILRCVPISNHLYFYWYRQILGQKVEFLVSFYNNEISEKSEIFDDQFSVERPDGSNFTLKIRSTKLEDSAMYFCASSGQDNSPLHFGNGTRLTVT.

The chain is built from TRBV4-2 and TRBJ2-1; TRBD2 agrees at 10 bases. J lost 7 bases, V lost 2 bases, and 8 bases had no gene match. The CDR3 is 16 amino acids. Germline-derived CDR1 and CDR2 are LGHNA and YNFKEQ. CDR3 sequence reads: CASSQYLAGAENEQFF. In DNA form, the CDR3 reads TGTGCCAGCAGCCAATATCTAGCGGGAGCGGAAAATGAGCAGTTCTTC.

The rearrangement joins TRBV4-3 to TRBJ2-1; TRBD2 might be the D (6 bases). V was shortened by 4 bases and J by 2 bases, with 15 bases between the two germline ends. Looked up from germline, CDR1 is LGHNA and CDR2 is YSLEER. The CDR3 consists of 16 residues. The CDR3 is CASSRSRDWPYNEQFF. The CDR3 DNA sequence: TGCGCCAGCAGCCGAAGCCGGGACTGGCCCTACAATGAGCAGTTCTTC.

The V gene is TRBV21-1, the J gene TRBJ2-7; TRBD1, as called in the table, went unchecked against the DNA. TRBV21-1 is deemed a pseudogene. The CDR3 is 15 amino acids. CDR3 protein: CASSKAPRANYEQYF. CDR3 in DNA: TGTGCCAGCAGCAAAGCCCCCAGGGCAAACTACGAGCAGTACTTC.

This clone was seen only a few times. The V and J genes are TRBV7-6 and TRBJ1-3, with D possibly being TRBD1 (5 bases). CDR1 and CDR2 from the germline V gene are SGHVS and FNYEAQ. Trimming removed 6 bases from V and 5 bases from J, with 11 bases in between. This CDR3 contains 13 residues. This chain's CDR3 is CASSRGNRNTIYF. CDR3 in DNA: TGTGCCAGCAGTCGGGGGAATAGAAACACCATATATTTT. The variable domain in full, with the rest retrieved from reference TRBV7-6 and TRBJ1-3, is GAGVSQSPRYKVTKRGQDVALRCDPISGHVSLYWYRQALGQGPEFLTYFNYEAQQDKSGLPNDRFSAERPEGSISTLTIQRTEQRDSAMYRCASSRGNRNTIYFGEGSWLTVV.

The CDR3 coding sequence is TGTGCCAGCAGCTTTATGGAGGGAGGCACTGAAGCTTTCTTT. It specifies CASSFMEGGTEAFF. The V and J genes are TRBV5-5 and TRBJ1-1; D is undetermined. The CDR3 consists of 14 residues. Germline loops: CDR1 SGHKS, CDR2 YYEKEE (reference sequence). With 2 bases removed from V and 4 bases from J, the gap between germline ends came to 12 bases.

The rearrangement joins TRBV6-4 to TRBJ2-3, with TRBD2 matching 7 bases. In germline, CDR1 is MRHNA, CDR2 SNTAGT. CDR3 length: 15 residues. The V segment lost 2 bases and the J segment 6 bases; nucleotides outside the gene matches: 8. The CDR3 nucleotides read TGTGCCAGCAGTGACGGCGGGAGAGAATGGGATACGCAGTATTTT. Encoded protein: CASSDGGREWDTQYF.

The genes are TRBV5-1 and TRBJ1-5, with D possibly TRBD1 on 5 matching bases. Germline CDR1 reads SGHRS; CDR2 reads YFSETQ. The V gene lost 0 bases and the J gene lost 3 bases, with 10 bases spanning the gap. The CDR3 has 15 amino acids. The CDR3 reads CASSLEGSNNQPQHF. CDR3 DNA: TGCGCCAGCAGCTTGGAGGGGTCTAACAATCAGCCCCAGCATTTT.

The chain couples TRBV4-2 to TRBJ1-2; 9 bases are shared with TRBD1. After removal of 2 bases from V and 8 bases from J, the junction contained 6 bases not matched to a gene. The CDR3 contains 14 residues. Germline-derived CDR1 and CDR2 are LGHNA and YNFKEQ. Written as DNA, the CDR3 is TGTGCCAGCAGCCAACGAAACAGGGGGCAGGGCTACACCTTC. It translates to CASSQRNRGQGYTF.

The rearrangement uses TRBV2 and TRBJ1-6; D perhaps matches TRBD1 (6 bases). The germline gives CDR1 SNHLY, CDR2 FYNNEI. CDR3 size: 15 residues. Between the trimmed V and J ends, which lost 6 bases and 8 bases, there was a span of 17 bases. Here the CDR3 reads CASSPERGVYSPLHF. The CDR3 DNA reads as TGTGCCAGCAGCCCCGAGAGGGGGGTTTATTCACCCCTCCACTTT. Complete variable domain (other parts from reference TRBV2 and TRBJ1-6): EPEVTQTPSHQVTQMGQEVILRCVPISNHLYFYWYRQILGQKVEFLVSFYNNEISEKSEIFDDQFSVERPDGSNFTLKIRSTKLEDSAMYFCASSPERGVYSPLHFGNGTRLTVT.

The chain joins TRBV28 to TRBJ1-1, with no clear D. Germline V gene lookup returns CDR1 MDHEN and CDR2 SYDVKM. The CDR3 spans 12 residues. The V end lost 4 bases, the J end lost 9 bases, and 12 bases lay between the germline ends. The CDR3 sequence is CASSSSTKQAFF. In DNA, the CDR3 is TGTGCCAGCAGTTCATCCACGAAACAAGCTTTCTTT.

The rearrangement joins TRBV18 to TRBJ1-6; weak D call: TRBD1 (6 bases). The V gene lost 2 bases and the J gene lost 9 bases, with 14 bases spanning the gap. Per germline, CDR1 KGHSH and CDR2 LQKENI. This CDR3 is 15 amino acids long. The CDR3 is CASSPGQRETSPLHF. The CDR3 bases are TGTGCCAGCTCACCAGGACAGAGAGAGACTTCACCCCTCCACTTT.

The rearrangement uses TRBV18 and TRBJ1-4; D not certain. The CDR3 runs 13 residues. In germline, CDR1 is KGHSH, CDR2 LQKENI. Trimming stripped 2 bases from V and 7 bases from J, with 8 bases between. The CDR3 DNA follows: TGTGCCAGCTCACCAGTAGAGGCTGAAAAACTGTTTTTT. It encodes CASSPVEAEKLFF.

The chain is built from TRBV11-2 and TRBJ1-1; D uncertain. The CDR3 totals 11 residues. The germline V gene encodes CDR1 SGHAT and CDR2 FQNNGV. Trimming shortened V by 6 bases and J by 1 base, and 3 bases separated the two germline ends. CDR3 DNA sequence: TGTGCCAGCAGGGAGAACACTGAAGCTTTCTTT. Translating it yields CASRENTEAFF.